These 7 T cell receptor beta chains were sequenced from one sample in a study of T cell changes during pregnancy in multiple sclerosis. The data were produced by immunoSEQ multiplex PCR, yet TCRdb's version contains in-frame clones alone and is incomplete. Found here are 84,000 or so clones, approximately 94% of them singletons; the top ten hold 2% to 2.5%. This sample comprised peripheral blood, obtained in the third trimester of pregnancy. These receptors all stem from a female donor with multiple sclerosis, enrolled in a pregnancy study.

In its sample, this clone was seen a few times. The chain recombines TRBV2 with TRBJ1-3; no clear D. In germline, CDR1 is SNHLY, CDR2 FYNNEI. Trimming removed 4 bases from V and 1 base from J, with 5 bases in between. CDR3 length: 13 amino acids. Here the CDR3 reads CASSGESGNTIYF. The DNA for the CDR3 is TGTGCCAGCAGTGGAGAGTCTGGAAACACCATATATTTT.

V and J are TRBV5-6 and TRBJ2-3; 11 bases match TRBD2. The germline gives CDR1 SGHDT, CDR2 YYEEEE. This CDR3 has 17 residues. The trim removed 2 bases at V and 5 bases at J, leaving 10 bases unmatched. The CDR3 reads CASSFGNSGGAGDTQYF. For the CDR3, the DNA is TGTGCCAGCAGCTTCGGAAATAGCGGGGGGGCCGGAGATACGCAGTATTTT.

V gene TRBV13 combines with J gene TRBJ2-1, with 8 bases fitting TRBD2. Germline assignment: CDR1 PRHDT and CDR2 FYEKMQ (reference sequence). The junction had 5 bases not matched to a gene; V was cut back by 2 bases and J by 5 bases. The CDR3 length is 15 residues. The CDR3 sequence: CASSLWFGGDNEQFF. CDR3 sequence (DNA): TGTGCCAGCAGCTTATGGTTCGGGGGGGACAATGAGCAGTTCTTC.

This chain joins TRBV10-3 and TRBJ2-2; 9 positions match TRBD1. The trim removed 10 bases at V and 1 base at J, leaving 4 bases unmatched. Germline CDR1 and CDR2: ENHRY and SYGVKD. The CDR3 is 14 amino acids. This CDR3 reads CATGTGMNTGELFF. CDR3 in DNA: TGTGCCACAGGGACAGGGATGAACACCGGGGAGCTGTTTTTT.

The chain uses TRBV19 and TRBJ2-1, with TRBD1 matching 7 bases. The V segment lost 4 bases and the J segment 10 bases; nucleotides outside the gene matches: 4. Germline CDR1 is LNHDA and CDR2 is SQIVND (reference sequence). This CDR3 region has 12 residues. CDR3 sequence (DNA): TGTGCCAGTAGTACGGGACAGTCGGAGCAGTTCTTC. Translating it yields CASSTGQSEQFF.

The chain uses TRBV2 and TRBJ2-5; D possibly corresponds to TRBD2 (5 bases). The V and J ends lost 0 bases and 1 base respectively, with 9 bases between them. There are 15 residues in the CDR3. The germline CDR1 and CDR2 sequences are SNHLY and FYNNEI. In DNA, the CDR3 is TGTGCCAGCAGTGAAGCGCGTGCGGGCCAAGAGACCCAGTACTTC. Its translation is CASSEARAGQETQYF.

The chain uses TRBV9 and TRBJ1-5, with a possible D match to TRBD1 (5 bases). CDR3 length equals 15 residues. V shed 3 bases and J shed 3 bases, with 13 bases lying between them. From germline, CDR1 is SGDLS and CDR2 YYNGEE. The CDR3 DNA sequence: TGTGCCAGCAGCGAGGGGTTATGGGACAATCAGCCCCAGCATTTT. Translated, it gives CASSEGLWDNQPQHF.